Shown below are 22 T cell receptor beta chains from a single sample sequenced in a study of Ad26.COV2.S vaccination and SARS-CoV-2 variants. Generated by immunoSEQ multiplex PCR, the TCRdb table keeps only in-frame clones and is missing some. The data contain roughly 320,000 clones, around four fifths of them singletons. Regarding treatment: 15 to 20 received Ad26.COV2.S at low or high dose, single or two shots; 5 received placebo; per-sample allocation not given. Sampling occurred on day 63 after the first vaccine or placebo injection. The sequences come from peripheral blood, collected in a trial of Ad26.COV2.S vaccine versus placebo. These receptors were taken from a person between 18 and 59 years old who received the Ad26.COV2.S COVID-19 vaccine or a placebo.

The chain has TRBV24-1 and TRBJ2-2, with TRBD1 matching over 8 bases. Germline CDR1 and CDR2: KGHDR and SFDVKD. V dropped 1 base and J dropped 6; count of bases not matched to a gene: 6. This CDR3 is built from 16 residues. The CDR3, as DNA: TGTGCCACCAGTGATTTACGACAGGGGTTGGCCGGGGAGCTGTTTTTT. It encodes CATSDLRQGLAGELFF.

The chain employs TRBV4-1 and TRBJ2-3; D may correspond to TRBD1 or TRBD2 (5 bases each). Germline V gives CDR1 MGHRA, CDR2 YSYEKL. The CDR3 covers 16 residues. The V end was cut by 1 base, the J end by 8 bases, with 19 bases between. This CDR3 is CASSQGNRDVGRTQYF. Here the CDR3 DNA reads TGCGCCAGCAGCCAAGGTAACCGGGACGTCGGTCGTACGCAGTATTTT.

V gene TRBV7-9 combines with J gene TRBJ2-3, with D possibly being TRBD1 (6 bases). V was shortened by 3 bases and J by 6 bases, with 16 bases between the two germline ends. The CDR3 has 15 residues. Germline-derived CDR1 and CDR2 are SEHNR and FQNEAQ (reference sequence). The CDR3 protein is CASSFGEARGDTQYF. CDR3 sequence (DNA): TGTGCCAGCAGCTTCGGCGAGGCGAGGGGGGATACGCAGTATTTT. Complete variable domain (other parts from reference TRBV7-9 and TRBJ2-3): DTGVSQNPRHKITKRGQNVTFRCDPISEHNRLYWYRQTLGQGPEFLTYFQNEAQLEKSRLLSDRFSAERPKGSFSTLEIQRTEQGDSAMYLCASSFGEARGDTQYFGPGTRLTVL.

This chain links TRBV4-1 with TRBJ1-5, with a possible D match to TRBD1 (5 bases). The CDR3 runs to 15 residues. CDR1 is MGHRA, CDR2 YSYEKL, per germline. Trimming pared 2 bases from V and 6 bases from J, leaving 14 bases between. As DNA, the CDR3 is TGCGCCAGCAGCCAACCGGACCAAAGGGGTCAGCCCCAGCATTTT. Translated, it gives CASSQPDQRGQPQHF.

This clone was detected only once. This rearrangement joins TRBV19 to TRBJ2-7; D remains unclear. CDR1 and CDR2 from the germline V gene are LNHDA and SQIVND (reference sequence). The ends were cut back, 4 bases at V and 7 bases at J, with 11 bases in the middle. The CDR3 spans 12 residues. Here the CDR3 DNA reads TGTGCCAGTAGTACGTACGGTCGAGAGCAGTACTTC. Protein product: CASSTYGREQYF.

V usage is TRBV7-8 and J usage is TRBJ1-3; 8 positions agree with TRBD1. V lost 5 bases and J lost 0; bases outside the gene matches: 15. Per the germline V gene, CDR1 is SGHVS and CDR2 is FQNEAQ. This CDR3 comprises 19 residues. CDR3 in amino acids: CASSPRTGRARVSGNTIYF. The CDR3 region has the DNA TGTGCCAGCAGCCCTAGGACAGGGCGGGCAAGGGTCTCTGGAAACACCATATATTTT.

The chain couples TRBV7-9 to TRBJ2-3; 9 bases are shared with TRBD2. Trimming removed 1 base from V and 1 base from J; junction bases left unmatched: 6. Germline values: CDR1 SEHNR, CDR2 FQNEAQ (reference sequence). The CDR3 has 17 residues. Here the CDR3 reads CASSLGVAGAGTDTQYF. The CDR3 DNA follows: TGTGCCAGCAGCTTAGGGGTAGCGGGGGCCGGCACAGATACGCAGTATTTT.

The chain joins TRBV3-1 (or the pseudogene TRBV3-2) to TRBJ2-3; 7 nucleotides line up with TRBD2. After removal of 4 bases from V and 6 bases from J, the junction contained 10 bases not matched to a gene. Germline V CDR1 and CDR2: LGHDT, YNNKEL (reference sequence). The CDR3 loop spans 15 amino acids. Written as DNA, the CDR3 is TGTGCCAGCAGCCCCCACCCCCTAGCGGTCGATACGCAGTATTTT. This encodes CASSPHPLAVDTQYF.

This chain joins TRBV11-1 and TRBJ2-7; 7 bases fit TRBD2. Germline CDR1 SGHAT, CDR2 FQDESV (reference sequence). This CDR3 has 14 residues. J lost 2 bases, V lost 5 bases, and 6 bases had no gene match. The CDR3: CASSRGLGPYEQYF. The CDR3 coding sequence is TGTGCCAGCAGCCGCGGACTAGGTCCCTACGAGCAGTACTTC.

The genes are TRBV19 and TRBJ2-1; no definite D call. The CDR3 spans 16 residues. Per the germline V gene, CDR1 is LNHDA and CDR2 is SQIVND (reference sequence). The V end lost 4 bases, the J end lost 0 bases, and 13 bases lay between the germline ends. For the CDR3, the DNA is TGTGCCAGTAGTACTCCCAGTCCTAGCTCCTACAATGAGCAGTTCTTC. Protein sequence: CASSTPSPSSYNEQFF.

V and J are TRBV28 and TRBJ1-2; D not certain. Trimming took off 5 bases at V and 3 bases at J, with 16 bases between the two ends. This CDR3 region has 15 residues. Germline lookup yields CDR1 MDHEN and CDR2 SYDVKM. CDR3 protein: CASSAYMGGHYGYTF. CDR3 nucleotide sequence: TGTGCCAGCAGTGCCTACATGGGTGGACACTATGGCTACACCTTC.

Many counts were recorded for this clone. The chain couples TRBV7-2 to TRBJ2-7; TRBD2 aligns across 9 bases. The length of the CDR3 is 16 residues. Germline V gene lookup returns CDR1 SGHTA and CDR2 FQGNSA. V trimming: 1 base; J trimming: 4 bases; junction bases outside the gene matches: 8. CDR3 bases: TGTGCCAGCAGCTTAGAATCGCGGGGGGGCGGATACGAGCAGTACTTC. Encoded protein: CASSLESRGGGYEQYF.

The chain has TRBV2 and TRBJ1-2; possibly TRBD1 for D (5 bases). CDR1 is SNHLY and CDR2 is FYNNEI in the germline V gene. The V end was cut by 2 bases, the J end by 4 bases, with 11 bases between. CDR3 length: 14 residues. Here the CDR3 DNA reads TGTGCCAGCAGTGAACAGGGTCCTTCCTATGGCTACACCTTC. Translating gives CASSEQGPSYGYTF.

The chain couples TRBV10-2 to TRBJ1-1; 10 positions agree with TRBD1. Germline trimming cut 5 bases from V and 1 base from J; bases unmatched to any gene: 4. CDR3 length equals 15 residues. The germline V gene encodes CDR1 WSHSY and CDR2 SAAADI. CDR3 DNA: TGCGCCAGCAGTTGGACAGGGGGAGAGAACACTGAAGCTTTCTTT. Translating it yields CASSWTGGENTEAFF.

This chain joins TRBV9 and TRBJ2-5; a weak D match, TRBD1 (5 bases). Germline CDR1 is SGDLS and CDR2 is YYNGEE. Trimming stripped 3 bases from V and 1 base from J, with 7 bases between. The CDR3 sequence is 13 residues long. CDR3 bases: TGTGCCAGCAGCGGCGACAGCCAAGAGACCCAGTACTTC. As protein: CASSGDSQETQYF.

The chain uses TRBV5-1 and TRBJ1-2; 8 nucleotides agree with TRBD1. CDR3 size: 12 residues. Germline V gives CDR1 SGHRS, CDR2 YFSETQ. V lost 4 bases, J lost 8 bases, and 4 bases stayed unmatched. DNA for the CDR3: TGCGCCAGCAGCCCAGGGGGCAGAGGCTACACCTTC. Translation: CASSPGGRGYTF.

The chain combines TRBV11-2 with TRBJ2-3, with 9 bases lining up with TRBD1. Germline-derived CDR1 and CDR2 are SGHAT and FQNNGV. J gave up 2 bases and V 5 bases, and 5 bases lay outside the gene matches. This CDR3 spans 15 amino acids. The CDR3 nucleotides read TGTGCCAGCAGCGGGACAGGGACTTACACAGATACGCAGTATTTT. Its translation: CASSGTGTYTDTQYF. The variable domain in full, with the rest retrieved from reference TRBV11-2 and TRBJ2-3, is EAGVAQSPRYKIIEKRQSVAFWCNPISGHATLYWYQQILGQGPKLLIQFQNNGVVDDSQLPKDRFSAERLKGVDSTLKIQPAKLEDSAVYLCASSGTGTYTDTQYFGPGTRLTVL.

Comments on this clone: The same CDR3 is also encoded by other DNA sequences in this sample. This sequence joins TRBV18 and TRBJ2-4; a weak D match, TRBD1 (5 bases). The CDR3 has 14 residues. V was shortened by 6 bases and J by 0 bases, with 9 bases between the two germline ends. Germline V gene sequence: CDR1 KGHSH, CDR2 LQKENI. CDR3 sequence (DNA): TGTGCCAGCTCGCCCGACAGAGCCAAAAACATTCAGTACTTC. It yields the protein CASSPDRAKNIQYF.

The chain recombines TRBV3-1 (or the pseudogene TRBV3-2) with TRBJ2-1; maybe TRBD1 (6 bases). The CDR3 contains 16 residues. Per germline, CDR1 LGHDT and CDR2 YNNKEL (reference sequence). V gave up 1 base and J gave up 3 bases, with 13 bases separating them. This chain's CDR3 is CASSQGQQGLYNEQFF. DNA of the CDR3: TGTGCCAGCAGCCAAGGGCAACAGGGTCTCTACAATGAGCAGTTCTTC.

V and J are TRBV4-2 and TRBJ2-3; 9 bases map to TRBD2. Germline-derived CDR1 and CDR2 are LGHNA and YNFKEQ. The CDR3 is 15 residues long. After removal of 2 bases from V and 9 bases from J, the junction contained 9 bases not matched to a gene. As DNA, the CDR3 is TGTGCCAGCAGCCAATCCGGCGGGGGGGCGGAAACGCAGTATTTT. Translated: CASSQSGGGAETQYF.

On this clone itself: A junction end diverges from the germline sequence, so it may reflect a read error. The chain employs TRBV24-1 and TRBJ2-3; D is uncertain. The V gene's germline CDR1 is KGHDR and CDR2 SFDVKD. CDR3 size: 12 residues. Here the CDR3 reads CATSDTSKKLLF. The CDR3 nucleotides are TGTGCCACCAGTGATACAAGCAAAAAACTACTCTTT.

This clone has a single count. The chain joins TRBV9 to TRBJ2-7; TRBD1 might be the D (6 bases). CDR1 is SGDLS and CDR2 is YYNGEE in the germline V gene. This CDR3 spans 17 amino acids. V lost 7 bases, J lost 5 bases, and 28 bases lay in between. The chain's CDR3 is CASYRPWQGTKDHEQYF. In DNA, the CDR3 is TGTGCCAGCTACCGCCCTTGGCAGGGGACAAAAGACCACGAGCAGTACTTC.